Presented here are 2 T cell receptor beta chains from one specimen sequenced in a study of control samples from healthy donors and cancer patients. Profiling relied on immunoSEQ multiplex PCR, and the TCRdb table lists in-frame clones only, not all of them. The sample lists some 130,000 clones, roughly 90% occurring once. Input material: blood. The receptors here all came from a woman between 50 and 59 years old in good health.

This chain connects TRBV5-6 to TRBJ2-3; D gene ambiguous. Between the trimmed V and J ends, which lost 4 bases and 1 base, there was a span of 13 bases. The germline CDR1 and CDR2 sequences are SGHDT and YYEEEE. The CDR3 covers 15 residues. DNA of the CDR3: TGTGCCAGCAGCCGTACGAAGGACCGCACAGATACGCAGTATTTT. This encodes CASSRTKDRTDTQYF.

J is TRBJ2-7 and V is TRBV11-2; 7 bases are shared with TRBD2. The CDR3 loop spans 16 amino acids. Trimming took 5 bases from V and 1 from J; bases not matched to a gene: 11. In germline, CDR1 is SGHAT, CDR2 FQNNGV. CDR3 region: CASSIRRSGTSYEQYF. The CDR3 DNA follows: TGTGCCAGCAGCATTAGACGGAGCGGGACGTCCTACGAGCAGTACTTC.